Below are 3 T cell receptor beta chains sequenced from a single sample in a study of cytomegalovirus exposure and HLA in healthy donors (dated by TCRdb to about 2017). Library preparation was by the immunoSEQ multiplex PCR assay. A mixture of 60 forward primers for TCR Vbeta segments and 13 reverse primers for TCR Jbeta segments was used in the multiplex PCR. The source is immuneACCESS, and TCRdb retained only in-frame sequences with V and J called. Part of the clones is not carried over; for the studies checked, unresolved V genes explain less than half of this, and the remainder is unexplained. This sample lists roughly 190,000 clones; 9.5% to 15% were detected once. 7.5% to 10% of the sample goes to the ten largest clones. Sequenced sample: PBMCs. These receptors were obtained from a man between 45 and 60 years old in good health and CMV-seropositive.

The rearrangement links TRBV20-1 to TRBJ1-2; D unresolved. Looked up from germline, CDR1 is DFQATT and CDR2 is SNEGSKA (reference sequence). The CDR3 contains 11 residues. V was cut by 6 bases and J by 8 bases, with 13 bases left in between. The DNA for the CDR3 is TGCAGTGCACTTAAACCGCGGGGCTACACCTTC. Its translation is CSALKPRGYTF.

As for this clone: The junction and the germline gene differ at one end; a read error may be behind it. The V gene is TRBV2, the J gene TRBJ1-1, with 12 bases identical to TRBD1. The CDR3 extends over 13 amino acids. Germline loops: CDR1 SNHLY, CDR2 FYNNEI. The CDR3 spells CASSRDRGHEALF. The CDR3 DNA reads TGTGCCAGCAGTAGGGACAGGGGGCATGAAGCTCTCTTT.

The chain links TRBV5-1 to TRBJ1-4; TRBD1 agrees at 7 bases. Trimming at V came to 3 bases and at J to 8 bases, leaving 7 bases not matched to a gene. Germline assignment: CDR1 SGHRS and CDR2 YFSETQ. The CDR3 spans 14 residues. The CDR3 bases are TGCGCCAGCAGCTCGACAGGGAAAGCGGAAAAACTGTTTTTT. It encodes CASSSTGKAEKLFF.